These T cell receptor beta chains were read from a single sample in a study of control samples from healthy donors and cancer patients. Assay: immunoSEQ multiplex PCR; the TCRdb copy retains only in-frame clones and omits some. The table shows about 95,000 clones, with 88% occurring only once. The specimen was blood. Source of these receptors: a woman between 65 and 79 years old in good health. Both conserved end residues are part of each CDR3. Fields, in order: clone size, D gene, J gene, V gene, CDR3 length, CDR3 protein, CDR3 DNA. D genes are given only for firm matches. Some rows mark clone size as missing; the rest say once, few, many or name a class of expanded clone.

abundance: .
d_gene: .
j_gene: TRBJ1-4
v_gene: TRBV5-1
len: 13
CDR3aa: CASATSTNEKLFF
CDR3nt: TGCGCCAGCGCGACTTCAACTAATGAAAAACTGTTTTTT

abundance: .
d_gene: TRBD1
j_gene: TRBJ2-7
v_gene: TRBV6-5
len: 15
CDR3aa: CASSSPGQASYEQYF
CDR3nt: TGTGCCAGCAGTTCACCGGGACAGGCCTCCTACGAGCAGTACTTC

abundance: .
d_gene: .
j_gene: TRBJ1-2
v_gene: TRBV5-4
len: 14
CDR3aa: CASSPGERGYGYTF
CDR3nt: TGTGCCAGCAGCCCAGGGGAAAGAGGCTATGGCTACACCTTC

abundance: .
d_gene: .
j_gene: TRBJ1-2
v_gene: TRBV5-8
len: 15
CDR3aa: CASSRREGVDYGYTF
CDR3nt: TGTGCCAGCAGCCGTCGGGAAGGGGTAGACTATGGCTACACCTTC

abundance: few
d_gene: .
j_gene: TRBJ2-3
v_gene: TRBV6-2/TRBV6-3
len: 14
CDR3aa: CASSQSGTTDTQYF
CDR3nt: TGTGCCAGCAGCCAATCAGGGACCACAGATACGCAGTATTTT

abundance: once
d_gene: .
j_gene: TRBJ1-2
v_gene: TRBV7-9
len: 15
CDR3aa: CASSAISRSGDGYTF
CDR3nt: TGTGCCAGCAGCGCGATCAGTCGTTCGGGGGATGGCTACACCTTC

abundance: once
d_gene: TRBD2
j_gene: TRBJ2-3
v_gene: TRBV12-5
len: 16
CDR3aa: CASGLGDSGRTDTQYF
CDR3nt: TGTGCTAGTGGTTTGGGAGATAGCGGGAGAACAGATACGCAGTATTTT

abundance: .
d_gene: .
j_gene: TRBJ1-1
v_gene: TRBV18
len: 14
CDR3aa: CASSPGSSGAEAFF
CDR3nt: TGTGCCAGCTCACCAGGCAGCTCGGGGGCTGAAGCTTTCTTT

abundance: .
d_gene: .
j_gene: TRBJ2-1
v_gene: TRBV20-1
len: 12
CDR3aa: CSASLSYNEQFF
CDR3nt: TGCAGTGCTAGTCTAAGCTACAATGAGCAGTTCTTC

abundance: .
d_gene: .
j_gene: TRBJ1-6
v_gene: TRBV6-1
len: 17
CDR3aa: CASSETGVGSYNSPLHF
CDR3nt: TGTGCCAGCAGTGAAACGGGGGTAGGCTCCTATAATTCACCCCTCCACTTT

abundance: .
d_gene: .
j_gene: TRBJ2-2
v_gene: TRBV6-2/TRBV6-3
len: 14
CDR3aa: CASSLRRMTGELFF
CDR3nt: TGTGCCAGCAGTCTACGGAGAATGACCGGGGAGCTGTTTTTT

abundance: .
d_gene: .
j_gene: TRBJ2-1
v_gene: TRBV18
len: 12
CDR3aa: CASSPPKSEQFF
CDR3nt: TGTGCCAGCTCACCACCGAAGAGCGAGCAGTTCTTC

abundance: .
d_gene: .
j_gene: TRBJ2-1
v_gene: TRBV6-6
len: 15
CDR3aa: CASSYETSSYNEQFF
CDR3nt: TGTGCCAGCAGTTACGAGACGAGCTCCTACAATGAGCAGTTCTTC

abundance: .
d_gene: TRBD1
j_gene: TRBJ1-2
v_gene: TRBV7-9
len: 16
CDR3aa: CASSHPPDREAYGYTF
CDR3nt: TGTGCCAGCAGCCACCCACCCGACAGGGAGGCCTATGGCTACACCTTC

abundance: .
d_gene: .
j_gene: TRBJ2-7
v_gene: TRBV5-6
len: 12
CDR3aa: CASRSGTYEQYF
CDR3nt: TGTGCCAGCAGGTCCGGGACCTACGAGCAGTACTTC

abundance: .
d_gene: .
j_gene: TRBJ1-4
v_gene: TRBV5-1
len: 13
CDR3aa: CASKGTTNEKLFF
CDR3nt: TGCGCCAGCAAAGGCACAACGAATGAAAAACTGTTTTTT

abundance: .
d_gene: .
j_gene: TRBJ1-2
v_gene: TRBV12-3/TRBV12-4
len: 13
CDR3aa: CASSPSIRYGYTF
CDR3nt: TGTGCCAGCAGCCCCAGTATCCGCTATGGCTACACCTTC

abundance: .
d_gene: .
j_gene: TRBJ2-7
v_gene: TRBV6-6
len: 14
CDR3aa: CASNAQGGNYEQYF
CDR3nt: TGTGCCAGCAATGCTCAGGGGGGGAACTACGAGCAGTACTTC

abundance: .
d_gene: TRBD1
j_gene: TRBJ2-7
v_gene: TRBV13
len: 21
CDR3aa: CASSPLTGDRGDFEISYEQYF
CDR3nt: TGTGCCAGCAGCCCGTTGACAGGGGACAGAGGTGATTTCGAGATCTCCTACGAGCAGTACTTC

abundance: .
d_gene: .
j_gene: TRBJ2-2
v_gene: TRBV10-1
len: 14
CDR3aa: CASRPGSGTGELFF
CDR3nt: TGCGCCAGCAGGCCCGGGAGTGGCACCGGGGAGCTGTTTTTT

abundance: .
d_gene: TRBD1
j_gene: TRBJ1-2
v_gene: TRBV7-9
len: 12
CDR3aa: CASSLDRGGYTF
CDR3nt: TGTGCCAGCAGCTTAGACAGGGGTGGCTACACCTTC

abundance: .
d_gene: TRBD1
j_gene: TRBJ1-5
v_gene: TRBV5-1
len: 15
CDR3aa: CASSLEGQPNQPQHF
CDR3nt: TGCGCCAGCAGCTTGGAGGGACAGCCGAATCAGCCCCAGCATTTT

abundance: .
d_gene: .
j_gene: TRBJ1-5
v_gene: TRBV19
len: 15
CDR3aa: CASRTSGRGNQPQHF
CDR3nt: TGTGCCAGTAGGACATCGGGACGGGGGAATCAGCCCCAGCATTTT

abundance: .
d_gene: .
j_gene: TRBJ2-5
v_gene: TRBV4-1
len: 14
CDR3aa: CASSLRAGQETQYF
CDR3nt: TGCGCCAGCAGCCTCCGAGCGGGCCAAGAGACCCAGTACTTC

abundance: .
d_gene: .
j_gene: TRBJ2-5
v_gene: TRBV18
len: 12
CDR3aa: CASSPLTETQYF
CDR3nt: TGTGCCAGCTCACCACTGACAGAGACCCAGTACTTC

abundance: .
d_gene: TRBD1
j_gene: TRBJ1-3
v_gene: TRBV9
len: 16
CDR3aa: CASSVGGTGVGNTIYF
CDR3nt: TGTGCCAGCAGCGTAGGGGGGACAGGCGTTGGAAACACCATATATTTT